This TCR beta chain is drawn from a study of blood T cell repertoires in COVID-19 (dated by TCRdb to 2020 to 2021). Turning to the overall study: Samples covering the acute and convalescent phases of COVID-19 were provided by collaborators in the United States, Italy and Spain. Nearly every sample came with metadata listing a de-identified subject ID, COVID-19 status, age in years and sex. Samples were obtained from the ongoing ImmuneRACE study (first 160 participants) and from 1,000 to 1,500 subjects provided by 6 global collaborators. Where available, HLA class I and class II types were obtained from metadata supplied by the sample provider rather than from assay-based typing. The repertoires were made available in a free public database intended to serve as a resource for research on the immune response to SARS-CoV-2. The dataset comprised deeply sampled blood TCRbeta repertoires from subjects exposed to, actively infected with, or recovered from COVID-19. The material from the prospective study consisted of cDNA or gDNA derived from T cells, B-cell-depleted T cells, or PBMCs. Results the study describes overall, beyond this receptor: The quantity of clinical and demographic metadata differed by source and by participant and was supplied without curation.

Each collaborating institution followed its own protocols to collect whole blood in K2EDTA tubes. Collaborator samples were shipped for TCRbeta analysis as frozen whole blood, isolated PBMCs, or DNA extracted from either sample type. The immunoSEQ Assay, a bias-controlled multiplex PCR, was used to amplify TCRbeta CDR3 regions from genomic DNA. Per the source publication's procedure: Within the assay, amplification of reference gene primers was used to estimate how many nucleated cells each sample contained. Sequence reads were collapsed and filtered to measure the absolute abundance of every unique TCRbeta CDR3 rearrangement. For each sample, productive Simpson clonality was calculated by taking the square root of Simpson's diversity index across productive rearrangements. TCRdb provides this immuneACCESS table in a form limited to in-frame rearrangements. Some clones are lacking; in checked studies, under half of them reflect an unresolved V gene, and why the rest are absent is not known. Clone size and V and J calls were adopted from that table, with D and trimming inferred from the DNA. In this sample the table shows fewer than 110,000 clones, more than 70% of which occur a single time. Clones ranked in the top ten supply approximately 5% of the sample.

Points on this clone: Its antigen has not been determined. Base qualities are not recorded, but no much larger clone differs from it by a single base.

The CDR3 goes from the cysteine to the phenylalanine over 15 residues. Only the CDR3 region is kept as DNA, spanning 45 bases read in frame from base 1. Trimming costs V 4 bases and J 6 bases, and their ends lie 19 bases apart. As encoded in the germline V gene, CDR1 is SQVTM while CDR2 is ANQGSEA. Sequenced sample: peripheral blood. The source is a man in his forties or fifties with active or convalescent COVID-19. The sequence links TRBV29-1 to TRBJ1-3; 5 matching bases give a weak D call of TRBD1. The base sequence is TGCAGCGTTGTGGGGGTTGGAGGGAAAGAAAACACCATATATTTT. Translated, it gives CSVVGVGGKENTIYF.